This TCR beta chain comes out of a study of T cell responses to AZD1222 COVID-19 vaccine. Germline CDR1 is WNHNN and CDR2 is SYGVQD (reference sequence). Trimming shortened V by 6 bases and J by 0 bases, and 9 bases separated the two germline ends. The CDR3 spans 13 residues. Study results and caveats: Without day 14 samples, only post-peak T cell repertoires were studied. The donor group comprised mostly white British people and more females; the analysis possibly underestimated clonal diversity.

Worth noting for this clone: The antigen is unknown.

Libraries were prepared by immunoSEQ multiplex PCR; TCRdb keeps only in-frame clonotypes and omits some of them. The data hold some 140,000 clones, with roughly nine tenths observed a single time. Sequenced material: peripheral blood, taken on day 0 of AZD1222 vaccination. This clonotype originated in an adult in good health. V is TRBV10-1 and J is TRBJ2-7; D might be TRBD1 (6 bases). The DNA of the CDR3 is TGCGCCAGCAGCCGGACAGCCTCCTACGAGCAGTACTTC. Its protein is CASSRTASYEQYF.